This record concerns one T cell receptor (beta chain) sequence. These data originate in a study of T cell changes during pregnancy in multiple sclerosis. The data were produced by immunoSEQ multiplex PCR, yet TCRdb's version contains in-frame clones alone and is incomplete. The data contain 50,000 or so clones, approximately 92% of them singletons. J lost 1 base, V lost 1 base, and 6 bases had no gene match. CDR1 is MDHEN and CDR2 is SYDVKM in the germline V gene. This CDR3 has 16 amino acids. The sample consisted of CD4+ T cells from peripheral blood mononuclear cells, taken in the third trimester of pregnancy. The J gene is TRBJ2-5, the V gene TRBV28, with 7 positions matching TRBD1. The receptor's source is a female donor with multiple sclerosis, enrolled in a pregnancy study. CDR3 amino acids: CASSLLAGGFQETQYF. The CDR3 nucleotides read TGTGCCAGCAGTTTATTGGCAGGGGGATTCCAAGAGACCCAGTACTTC.